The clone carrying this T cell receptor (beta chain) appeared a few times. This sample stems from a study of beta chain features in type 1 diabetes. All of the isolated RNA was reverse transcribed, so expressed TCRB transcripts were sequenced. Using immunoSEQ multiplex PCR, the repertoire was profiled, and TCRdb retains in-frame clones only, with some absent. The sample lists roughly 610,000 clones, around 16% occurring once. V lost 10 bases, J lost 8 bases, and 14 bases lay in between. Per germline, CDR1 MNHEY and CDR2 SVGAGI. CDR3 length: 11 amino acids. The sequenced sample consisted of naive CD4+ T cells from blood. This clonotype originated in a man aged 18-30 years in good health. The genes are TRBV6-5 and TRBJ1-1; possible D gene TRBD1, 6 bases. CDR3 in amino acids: CAISPGTEAFF. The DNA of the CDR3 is TGTGCCATCAGCCCCGGGACAGAAGCTTTCTTT.